This TCR beta chain was recovered during a study of regulatory T cells in long-lasting Graves disease. Study-level information: Recently diagnosed Graves' patients had received antithyroid drugs for under 3 months.

Details on this clonotype: Its antigen is undetermined.

The V end was cut by 0 bases, the J end by 5 bases, with 7 bases between. This CDR3 is 12 amino acids long. Germline CDR1 and CDR2: SQVTM and ANQGSEA. Study-level findings and limits: Persistent disease exhibited a predilection for TRBV28, TRBJ1-2 and TRBJ2-5. Newly diagnosed patients shared about a thousand public clonotypes; persistent patients shared under 3,000. Limited sample numbers may have lowered accuracy.

Stated time point: newly diagnosed GD, antithyroid drugs for less than 3 months. Following extraction of RNA from PBMCs, that RNA was used to make the TCR library. Both iRepertoire HTBI primers and Arm-PCR of CDR3 regions were used to build the TCR beta libraries. TCRdb re-derived calls from the multiplex PCR reads in MiXCR, one entry per CDR3 protein. Of fewer than 400,000 distinct CDR3 sequences in the sample, approximately 20% were seen once. The source is a female donor with Graves disease. The sample in question was peripheral blood mononuclear cells (PBMCs), obtained at new diagnosis, from a patient treated with antithyroid drugs. V and J are TRBV29-1 and TRBJ1-2; unclear D gene. The CDR3 bases are TGCAGCGTTGAAGATGGGTGGTATGGCTACACCTTC. This translates into CSVEDGWYGYTF.